This record looks at one T cell receptor beta chain sequence and its context. Its antigen is not known. This sample was taken from a study of shared clonotypes between healthy human individuals. Germline lookup yields CDR1 LGHNT and CDR2 FRNRAP. This CDR3 is built from 17 residues. Germline trimming cut 3 bases from V and 4 bases from J; bases unmatched to any gene: 13. Study-wide findings and caveats: The study generally estimated greater richness for naive than memory subsets.

The authors distributed each subset's genomic DNA evenly over several immunoSEQ plates. Generated by immunoSEQ multiplex PCR, the TCRdb table keeps only in-frame clones and is missing some. The sample contains some 1,400,000 clones, around 95% of which appear only once. The chain employs TRBV12-5 and TRBJ2-7; TRBD1 matches at 9 bases. Sequences were obtained from naive CD4+ T cells sorted from blood. Specified subset: CD45RA+ positively selected. The clonotype comes from a man under 40 in good health. For the CDR3, the DNA is TGTGCTAGTGGTTTAGCTGTGGGACAGGGTGGGGTATACGAGCAGTACTTC. It codes for CASGLAVGQGGVYEQYF.